A selection of T cell receptor beta chains follows, all from one sample in a study of immune cell composition in non-small cell lung cancer. Measured with immunoSEQ multiplex PCR; TCRdb has only the in-frame clones, and not every one. Of just over 4,000 clones in the sample, around 70% are singletons; the top ten hold approximately 29%. Material: lung tumor tissue. The receptors here all came from a human donor with non-small cell lung cancer. CDR3s include the opening cysteine and the closing phenylalanine or tryptophan. Fields, in order: J gene, clone size, D gene, V gene, CDR3 protein, CDR3 DNA. The D gene is left open where the match is weak. The listing skips clone size in some rows; elsewhere it reads once, few, many or a size class.

>TRBJ2-2|NA|NA|TRBV19
CASIDTGFGELFF
TGTGCCAGTATAGATACAGGGTTTGGGGAGCTGTTTTTT
>TRBJ1-1|NA|NA|TRBV28
CASSPYLGRGDTEAFF
TGTGCCAGCAGTCCCTACCTGGGGAGGGGGGACACTGAAGCTTTCTTT
>TRBJ1-1|once|NA|TRBV5-6
CASSGQILMNTEAFF
TGTGCCAGCAGCGGACAGATCCTTATGAACACTGAAGCTTTCTTT
>TRBJ1-1|NA|NA|TRBV4-3
CASSQAPSGGTEAFF
TGCGCCAGCAGCCAAGCCCCCTCGGGTGGCACTGAAGCTTTCTTT
>TRBJ2-3|NA|TRBD2|TRBV9
CASSGGTSGLTDTQYF
TGTGCCAGCAGCGGAGGGACTAGCGGCCTCACAGATACGCAGTATTTT
>TRBJ2-5|NA|NA|TRBV7-3
CASSKGGTRETQYF
TGTGCCAGCAGCAAGGGGGGGACGAGGGAGACCCAGTACTTC
>TRBJ2-1|NA|NA|TRBV9
CASSVLASAGLQDEQFF
TGTGCCAGCAGCGTGCTCGCCTCGGCGGGACTGCAGGATGAGCAGTTCTTC
>TRBJ1-2|NA|NA|TRBV7-2
CASSQRTQINYGYTF
TGTGCCAGCAGTCAAAGGACACAGATTAACTATGGCTACACCTTC
>TRBJ2-7|NA|NA|TRBV5-7
CASRSASRKSYEQYF
TGTGCCAGCAGAAGTGCTAGCCGAAAATCCTACGAGCAGTACTTC
>TRBJ2-3|NA|TRBD2|TRBV25-1
CASSEFTGGGTDTQYF
TGTGCCAGCAGTGAATTTACGGGAGGGGGCACAGATACGCAGTATTTT
>TRBJ2-7|large|NA|TRBV19
CASSISPGDQQYF
TGTGCCAGTAGTATTAGCCCAGGGGATCAGCAGTACTTC
>TRBJ2-7|NA|TRBD2|TRBV11-2
CASSFREDSYEQYF
TGTGCCAGCAGCTTTCGGGAGGACTCCTACGAGCAGTACTTC
>TRBJ1-2|NA|TRBD1|TRBV18
CASSPLRDRVDYGYTF
TGTGCCAGCTCACCACTTCGGGACAGGGTTGACTATGGCTACACCTTC
>TRBJ2-7|few|NA|TRBV28
CASAMSSYEQYF
TGTGCCAGCGCGATGAGCTCCTACGAGCAGTACTTC
>TRBJ2-2|NA|NA|TRBV6-6
CASSRDRANTGELFF
TGTGCCAGCAGTCGTGACAGAGCGAACACCGGGGAGCTGTTTTTT
>TRBJ2-3|few|NA|TRBV5-4
CASSPGRPRETDTQYF
TGTGCCAGCAGCCCCGGGAGACCCAGAGAGACAGATACGCAGTATTTT
>TRBJ2-1|once|TRBD1|TRBV5-1
CASSNPQGFNEQFF
TGCGCCAGCAGCAACCCACAGGGGTTCAATGAGCAGTTCTTC
>TRBJ2-7|NA|TRBD1|TRBV5-1
CASSGGQGSYEQYF
TGCGCCAGCAGCGGCGGACAGGGTAGCTACGAGCAGTACTTC